This T cell receptor beta chain derives from a study of blood T cell repertoires in COVID-19. About the research overall: Collection of acute and convalescent COVID-19 samples took place in the United States, Italy and Spain. PBMCs, B-cell-depleted T cells, or T cells were the source of the cDNA or gDNA that made up the material.

The CDR3 runs 13 residues. Germline CDR1 reads SGHDT; CDR2 reads YYEEEE. Trimming pared 0 bases from V and 12 bases from J, leaving 15 bases between. As handled by the study authors: Reference gene primers were amplified, and this amplification served to estimate nucleated cell counts. Sequencing used immunoSEQ multiplex PCR; TCRdb keeps in-frame clones, though not all of them. From that table come the V and J calls and clone size; the DNA was used to work out D and trimming. The sample lists 350,000 to 450,000 clones; around 85% were seen once. This rearrangement joins TRBV5-6 to TRBJ1-1, with D unresolved. This clonotype originated in a woman under 30 with acute or convalescent COVID-19. The material sequenced was peripheral blood. CDR3 sequence (DNA): TGTGCCAGCAGCTTGGGCGCCGGGAGGTGGACTTTCTTT. Translated, it gives CASSLGAGRWTFF.